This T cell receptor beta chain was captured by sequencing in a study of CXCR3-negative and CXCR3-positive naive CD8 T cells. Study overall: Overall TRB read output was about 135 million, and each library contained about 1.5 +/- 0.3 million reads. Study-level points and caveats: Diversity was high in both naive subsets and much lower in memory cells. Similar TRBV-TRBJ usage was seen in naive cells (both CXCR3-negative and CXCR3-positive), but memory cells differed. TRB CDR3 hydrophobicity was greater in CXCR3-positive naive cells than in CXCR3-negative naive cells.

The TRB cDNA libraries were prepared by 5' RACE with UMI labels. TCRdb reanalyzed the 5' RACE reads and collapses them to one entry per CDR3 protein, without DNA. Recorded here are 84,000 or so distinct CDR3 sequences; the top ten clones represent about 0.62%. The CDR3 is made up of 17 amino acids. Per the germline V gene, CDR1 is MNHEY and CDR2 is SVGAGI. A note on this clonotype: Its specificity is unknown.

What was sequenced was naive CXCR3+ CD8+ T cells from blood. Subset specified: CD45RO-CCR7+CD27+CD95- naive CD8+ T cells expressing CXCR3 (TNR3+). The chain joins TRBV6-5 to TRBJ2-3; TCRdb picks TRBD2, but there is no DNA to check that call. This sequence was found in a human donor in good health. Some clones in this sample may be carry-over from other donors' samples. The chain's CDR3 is CASSHGGRDSSTDTQYF.